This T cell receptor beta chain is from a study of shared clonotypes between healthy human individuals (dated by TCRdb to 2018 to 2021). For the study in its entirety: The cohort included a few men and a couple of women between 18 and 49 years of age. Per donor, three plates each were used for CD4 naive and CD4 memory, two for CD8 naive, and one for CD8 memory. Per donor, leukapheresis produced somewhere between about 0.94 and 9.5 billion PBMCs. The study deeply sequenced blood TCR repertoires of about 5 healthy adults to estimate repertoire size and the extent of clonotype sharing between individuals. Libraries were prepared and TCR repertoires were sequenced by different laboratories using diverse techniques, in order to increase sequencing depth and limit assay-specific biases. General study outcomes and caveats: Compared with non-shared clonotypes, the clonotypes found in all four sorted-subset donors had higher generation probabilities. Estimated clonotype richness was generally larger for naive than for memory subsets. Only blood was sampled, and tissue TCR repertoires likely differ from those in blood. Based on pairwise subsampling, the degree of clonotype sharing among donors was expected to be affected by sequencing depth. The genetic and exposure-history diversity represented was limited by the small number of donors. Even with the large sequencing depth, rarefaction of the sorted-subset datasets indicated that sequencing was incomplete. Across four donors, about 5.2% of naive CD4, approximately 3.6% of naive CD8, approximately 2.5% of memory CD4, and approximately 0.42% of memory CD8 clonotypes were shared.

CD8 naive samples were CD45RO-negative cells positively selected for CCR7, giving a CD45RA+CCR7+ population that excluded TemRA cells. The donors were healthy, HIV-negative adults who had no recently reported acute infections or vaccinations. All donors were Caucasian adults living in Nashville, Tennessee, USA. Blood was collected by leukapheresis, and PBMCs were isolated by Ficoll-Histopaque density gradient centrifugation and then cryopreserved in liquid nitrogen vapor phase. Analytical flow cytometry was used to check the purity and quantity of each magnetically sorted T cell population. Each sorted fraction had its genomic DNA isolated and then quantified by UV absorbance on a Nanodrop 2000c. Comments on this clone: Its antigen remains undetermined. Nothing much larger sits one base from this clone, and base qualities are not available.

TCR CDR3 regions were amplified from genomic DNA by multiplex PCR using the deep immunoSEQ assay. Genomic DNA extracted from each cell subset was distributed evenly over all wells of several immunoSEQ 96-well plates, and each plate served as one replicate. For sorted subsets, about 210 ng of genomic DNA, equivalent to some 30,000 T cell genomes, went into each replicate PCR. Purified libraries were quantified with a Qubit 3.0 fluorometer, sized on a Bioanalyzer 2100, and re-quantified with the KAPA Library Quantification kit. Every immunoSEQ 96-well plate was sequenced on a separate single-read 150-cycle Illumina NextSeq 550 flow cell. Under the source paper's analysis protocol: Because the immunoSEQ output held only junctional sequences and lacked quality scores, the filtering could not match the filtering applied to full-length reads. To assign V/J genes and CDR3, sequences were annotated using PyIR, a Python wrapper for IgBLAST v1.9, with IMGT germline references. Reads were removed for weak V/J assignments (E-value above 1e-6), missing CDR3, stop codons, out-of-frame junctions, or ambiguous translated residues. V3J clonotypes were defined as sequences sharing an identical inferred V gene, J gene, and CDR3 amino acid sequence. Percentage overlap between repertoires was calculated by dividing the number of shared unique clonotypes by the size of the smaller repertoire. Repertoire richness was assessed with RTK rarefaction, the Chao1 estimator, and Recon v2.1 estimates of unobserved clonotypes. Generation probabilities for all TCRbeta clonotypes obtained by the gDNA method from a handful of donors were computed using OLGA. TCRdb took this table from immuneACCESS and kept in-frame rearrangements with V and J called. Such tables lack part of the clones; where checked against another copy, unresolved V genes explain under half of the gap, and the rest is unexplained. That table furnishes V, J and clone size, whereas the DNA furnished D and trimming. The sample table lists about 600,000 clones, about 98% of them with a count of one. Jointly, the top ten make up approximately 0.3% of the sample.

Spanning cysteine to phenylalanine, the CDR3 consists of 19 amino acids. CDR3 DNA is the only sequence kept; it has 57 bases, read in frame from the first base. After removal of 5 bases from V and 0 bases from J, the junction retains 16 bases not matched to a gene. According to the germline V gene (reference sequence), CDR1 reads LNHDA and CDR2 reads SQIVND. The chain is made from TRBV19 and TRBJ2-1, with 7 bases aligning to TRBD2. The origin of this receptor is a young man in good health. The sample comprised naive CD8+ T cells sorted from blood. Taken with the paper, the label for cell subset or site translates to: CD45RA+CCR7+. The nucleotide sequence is TGTGCCAGTAGTTCAAAACGGACTAGTAGGTGGTCCTCCTACAATGAGCAGTTCTTC. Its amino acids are CASSSKRTSRWSSYNEQFF.